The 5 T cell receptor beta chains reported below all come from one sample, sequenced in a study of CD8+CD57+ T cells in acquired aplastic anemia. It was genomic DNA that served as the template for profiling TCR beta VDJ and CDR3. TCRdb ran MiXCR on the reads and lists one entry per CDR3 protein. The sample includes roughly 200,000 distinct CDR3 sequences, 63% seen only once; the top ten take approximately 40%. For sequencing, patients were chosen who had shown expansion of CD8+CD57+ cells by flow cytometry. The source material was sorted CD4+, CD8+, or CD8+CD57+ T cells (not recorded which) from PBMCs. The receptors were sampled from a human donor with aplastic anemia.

The CDR3 region is CASSLAPSGYTF. The CDR3, as DNA: TGTGCCAGCAGCTTAGCCCCCAGTGGCTACACCTTC. The rearrangement joins TRBV7-8 to TRBJ1-2; D unclear. V was trimmed by 0 bases and J by 7 bases, leaving 6 bases between them. The CDR3 consists of 12 residues. Germline V gene lookup returns CDR1 SGHVS and CDR2 FQNEAQ.

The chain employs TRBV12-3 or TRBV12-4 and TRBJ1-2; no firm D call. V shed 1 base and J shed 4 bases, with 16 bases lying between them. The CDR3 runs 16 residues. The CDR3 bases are TGTGCCAGCAGTTTAGGCGTGGAGCAGTTCTTCTATGGCTACACCTTC. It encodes CASSLGVEQFFYGYTF.

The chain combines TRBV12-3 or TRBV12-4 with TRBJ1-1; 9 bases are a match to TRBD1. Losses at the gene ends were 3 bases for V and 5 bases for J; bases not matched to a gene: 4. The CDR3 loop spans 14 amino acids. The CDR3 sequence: CASSFRTGVTEAFF. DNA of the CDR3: TGTGCCAGCAGTTTTCGGACAGGGGTGACTGAAGCTTTCTTT.

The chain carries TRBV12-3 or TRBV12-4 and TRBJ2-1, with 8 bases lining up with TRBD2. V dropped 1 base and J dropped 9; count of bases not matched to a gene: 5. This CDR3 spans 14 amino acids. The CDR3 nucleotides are TGTGCCAGCAGTTTAGTAGTAGCGGGGATTGAGCAGTTCTTC. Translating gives CASSLVVAGIEQFF.

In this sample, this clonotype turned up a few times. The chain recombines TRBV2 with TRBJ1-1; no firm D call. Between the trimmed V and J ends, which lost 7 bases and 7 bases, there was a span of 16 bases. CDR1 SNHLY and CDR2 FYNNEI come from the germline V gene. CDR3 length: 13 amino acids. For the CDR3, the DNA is TGTGCCAGCACTGTCTCCGAAGGCAGTGAAGCTTTCTTT. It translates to CASTVSEGSEAFF.